This T cell receptor beta chain was sequenced for a study of blood T cell repertoires in COVID-19. Study in general: The study drew acute and convalescent COVID-19 samples from the United States, Italy and Spain.

Germline assignment: CDR1 GTSNPN and CDR2 SVGIG (reference sequence). Trimming cost V 4 bases and J 3 bases, with 9 bases left between them. This CDR3 is 13 amino acids long. Here immunoSEQ multiplex PCR was the method, and the copy in TCRdb shows in-frame clones only, minus some. This table holds about 68,000 clones, 84% found once. Sequenced: peripheral blood. This clonotype originated in a man aged 50 to 60 with active COVID-19. V usage is TRBV30 and J usage is TRBJ1-4; D gene uncertain. Here the CDR3 reads CAWTLPSNEKLFF. Here the CDR3 DNA reads TGTGCCTGGACCCTACCATCTAATGAAAAACTGTTTTTT.